Listed here are 20 T cell receptor beta chains from one sample, sequenced in a study of T cell repertoires and HLA-DP antigens. The data were produced by immunoSEQ multiplex PCR, yet TCRdb's version contains in-frame clones alone and is incomplete. The table has about 110,000 clones, around 93% seen once. No antigen has been assigned to these receptors. Material: CD4+ T cells from PBMCs. The receptor source for this set is a woman under 30 in good health and CMV-seronegative.

The chain carries TRBV6-1 and TRBJ2-1, with 16 bases matching TRBD2. In germline, CDR1 is MNHNS, CDR2 SASEGT. Trimming removed 4 bases from V and 9 bases from J; junction bases left unmatched: 9. The CDR3 runs 17 residues. CDR3 residues: CASSATAGLAGGVEQFF. Written as DNA, the CDR3 is TGTGCCAGCAGTGCGACAGCGGGACTAGCGGGAGGGGTTGAGCAGTTCTTC.

This rearrangement joins TRBV5-1 to TRBJ2-7; D is uncertain. Germline V gives CDR1 SGHRS, CDR2 YFSETQ. CDR3 length: 14 amino acids. Trimming cost V 7 bases and J 0 bases, with 14 bases left between them. CDR3 in amino acids: CASRIDVSSYEQYF. CDR3 in DNA: TGCGCCAGCCGAATAGACGTCAGCTCCTACGAGCAGTACTTC. The whole variable domain, filled in from reference TRBV5-1 and TRBJ2-7, reads KAGVTQTPRYLIKTRGQQVTLSCSPISGHRSVSWYQQTPGQGLQFLFEYFSETQRNKGNFPGRFSGRQFSNSRSEMNVSTLELGDSALYLCASRIDVSSYEQYFGPGTRLTVT.

The V call is TRBV6-5, the J call TRBJ2-5, with D maybe TRBD1 (6 bases). The V and J ends lost 2 bases and 10 bases respectively, with 23 bases between them. This CDR3 comprises 16 residues. Germline V gene sequence: CDR1 MNHEY, CDR2 SVGAGI. The CDR3 protein is CASSYMAFVSQGGQYF. The CDR3 bases are TGTGCCAGCAGTTACATGGCCTTTGTCTCCCAAGGGGGCCAGTACTTC.

This clone appeared a single time. This chain uses TRBV5-6 with TRBJ2-7; D is possibly TRBD1 (5 bases). Deletions cut 3 bases from V and 7 bases from J, with 20 bases between. This CDR3 spans 15 amino acids. Germline-derived CDR1 and CDR2 are SGHDT and YYEEEE. The CDR3 sequence: CASSSKGSESWEQYV. The CDR3 nucleotides are TGTGCCAGCAGCTCTAAGGGGTCCGAGTCTTGGGAGCAGTACGTC.

The chain uses TRBV28 and TRBJ2-7, with a possible D match to TRBD1 (6 bases). The CDR3 is 16 residues long. Trimming removed 4 bases at V and 12 bases at J, with 28 bases between. Germline CDR1 reads MDHEN; CDR2 reads SYDVKM. The CDR3 loop reads CASSSHSGTYTYVGYF. The CDR3 DNA sequence: TGTGCCAGCAGTTCCCATTCCGGGACATACACCTACGTTGGGTACTTC.

A few counts support this clone. The chain links TRBV27 to TRBJ2-2; 11 positions agree with TRBD2. The CDR3 sequence is 15 residues long. V lost 7 bases and J lost 6; bases outside the gene matches: 7. Germline-derived CDR1 and CDR2 are MNHEY and SMNVEV (reference sequence). CDR3: CASTLAGGRPGELFF. The CDR3 nucleotides are TGTGCCAGCACCCTAGCGGGGGGCCGGCCCGGGGAGCTGTTTTTT.

In its sample, this clone was seen once. V and J are TRBV5-4 and TRBJ2-5, with 8 bases that match TRBD1. V trimming: 4 bases; J trimming: 2 bases; junction bases outside the gene matches: 1. CDR3 size: 13 residues. In germline, CDR1 is SGHNT, CDR2 YYREEE (reference sequence). This CDR3 reads CASSRQGQETQYF. The CDR3 region has the DNA TGTGCCAGCAGCCGACAGGGGCAAGAGACCCAGTACTTC.

The genes are TRBV7-2 and TRBJ1-3; D may be TRBD1 (5 bases). CDR1 and CDR2 (germline): SGHTA, FQGNSA. This CDR3 contains 14 residues. The V and J ends lost 5 bases and 4 bases respectively, with 12 bases between them. CDR3 coding DNA: TGTGCCAGCAGCCCCGGGACGGGAGGAAACACCATATATTTT. It yields the protein CASSPGTGGNTIYF.

The J gene is TRBJ1-3, the V gene TRBV5-1; tentative D call: TRBD1 (6 bases). The CDR3 covers 17 residues. CDR1 is SGHRS and CDR2 is YFSETQ in the germline V gene. The germline V and J ends were trimmed by 0 bases and 1 base, with 14 bases remaining between them. The CDR3 loop reads CASSLEGRGTSGNTIYF. Written as DNA, the CDR3 is TGCGCCAGCAGCTTGGAGGGCAGGGGAACTTCTGGAAACACCATATATTTT.

The chain links TRBV6-5 to TRBJ2-3, with 10 positions matching TRBD1. Germline assignment: CDR1 MNHEY and CDR2 SVGAGI. The J segment lost 0 bases and the V segment lost 6 bases, leaving 3 bases of the junction unmatched. This CDR3 comprises 15 residues. This CDR3 reads CASRRQGASTDTQYF. The CDR3 DNA reads as TGTGCCAGCAGACGACAGGGGGCCAGCACAGATACGCAGTATTTT.

This clone came up a few times. The V call is TRBV7-9, the J call TRBJ2-7; no reliable D call. Germline assignment: CDR1 SEHNR and CDR2 FQNEAQ (reference sequence). V lost 0 bases and J 2 bases, leaving 11 bases between the germline ends. The CDR3 spans 15 residues. Here the CDR3 DNA reads TGTGCCAGCAGCTTAGCGCGTTCCAAAACCTACGAGCAGTACTTC. Translated, it gives CASSLARSKTYEQYF.

The rearrangement links TRBV2 to TRBJ2-2, with 13 bases lining up with TRBD2. This CDR3 region has 17 residues. V gave up 5 bases and J gave up 2 bases; unmatched junction bases: 5. CDR1 is SNHLY, CDR2 FYNNEI, per germline. The CDR3 loop is CASSSTSGRINTGELFF. The CDR3 DNA sequence: TGTGCCAGCAGTTCGACTAGCGGGAGGATTAACACCGGGGAGCTGTTTTTT.

The rearrangement links TRBV7-6 to TRBJ2-5; D is unclear. The CDR3 runs 15 residues. The V end lost 5 bases, the J end lost 1 base, and 14 bases lay between the germline ends. The germline V gene has CDR1 SGHVS and CDR2 FNYEAQ. The CDR3 DNA reads as TGTGCCAGCAGCCAGCCGGCTGGAACCCAAGAGACCCAGTACTTC. Translated, it gives CASSQPAGTQETQYF.

The V and J genes are TRBV7-2 and TRBJ2-2, with TRBD1 identical over 10 bases. V dropped 5 bases and J dropped 3; count of bases not matched to a gene: 3. The CDR3 extends over 15 amino acids. The germline V gene encodes CDR1 SGHTA and CDR2 FQGNSA. Written as DNA, the CDR3 is TGTGCCAGCAGCGGGGACAGGGGTTACACCGGGGAGCTGTTTTTT. It translates to CASSGDRGYTGELFF.

The V call is TRBV5-1, the J call TRBJ2-3, with 12 bases aligning to TRBD2. Unmatched junction bases numbered 7, after V lost 4 bases and J lost 4 bases. CDR1 and CDR2 from the germline V gene are SGHRS and YFSETQ. The CDR3 has 16 residues. The CDR3 DNA follows: TGCGCCAGCAGCCGATCTAGCGGGGGGGTAGCAGATACGCAGTATTTT. Translating gives CASSRSSGGVADTQYF.

J is TRBJ1-4 and V is TRBV7-9; TRBD1 might be the D (6 bases). The germline V gene encodes CDR1 SEHNR and CDR2 FQNEAQ (reference sequence). The CDR3 runs to 14 residues. The V end was cut by 1 base, the J end by 4 bases, with 7 bases between. The CDR3 DNA reads as TGTGCCAGCAGCTTAGACAGGGTTAATGAAAAACTGTTTTTT. Translating gives CASSLDRVNEKLFF.

The chain uses TRBV5-1 and TRBJ1-1; D perhaps matches TRBD1 (5 bases). Trimming stripped 0 bases from V and 7 bases from J, with 16 bases between. The length of the CDR3 is 15 residues. Per germline, CDR1 SGHRS and CDR2 YFSETQ. CDR3 residues: CASSLVRGIEDEAFF. In DNA form, the CDR3 reads TGCGCCAGCAGCTTGGTACGGGGGATTGAGGATGAAGCTTTCTTT.

This clone was seen only once. The chain is built from TRBV18 and TRBJ2-3; D might be TRBD2 (5 bases). V dropped 0 bases and J dropped 4 bases, with 8 bases sitting between them. Germline-derived CDR1 and CDR2 are KGHSH and LQKENI. CDR3 length: 14 residues. The CDR3 DNA sequence: TGTGCCAGCTCACCACCGAACGGGGCAGATACGCAGTATTTT. The encoded protein is CASSPPNGADTQYF.

The J gene is TRBJ2-3, the V gene TRBV6-4, with TRBD2 as a possible D gene (6 bases). V was shortened by 0 bases and J by 5 bases, with 12 bases between the two germline ends. Germline V gene sequence: CDR1 MRHNA, CDR2 SNTAGT. The CDR3 spans 15 residues. CDR3 protein: CASSDSGGRRDTQYF. Here the CDR3 DNA reads TGTGCCAGCAGTGACTCGGGGGGTCGGAGAGATACGCAGTATTTT.

The CDR3 sequence is CASSFRSSGGAGTQYF. The CDR3 coding sequence is TGTGCCAGCAGCTTTAGGTCTAGCGGGGGGGCTGGTACGCAGTATTTT. The chain couples TRBV5-6 to TRBJ2-3; 12 bases fit TRBD2. After removal of 2 bases from V and 8 bases from J, the junction contained 9 bases not matched to a gene. Germline V gives CDR1 SGHDT, CDR2 YYEEEE. CDR3 length: 16 amino acids.